One sample yielded the 12 T cell receptor beta chains listed below, sequenced in a study of T-cell memory formation after mild COVID-19. One entry per CDR3 protein, called by TCRdb with MiXCR from the 5' RACE reads. The sample yields 540,000 or so distinct CDR3 sequences, around 21% seen once. Sequenced sample: PBMCs or a T cell subset sorted from them (not recorded which). The receptor source for this set is an adult woman who had mild COVID-19 (a few samples of this study predate the infection). Cell type and time point are not known.

In this sample, this clonotype turned up once. The gene calls are TRBV7-3 and TRBJ2-7, with TRBD1 matching over 7 bases. The CDR3 consists of 14 residues. Germline CDR1 is SGHTA and CDR2 is FQGTGA. Trimming at V came to 5 bases and at J to 6 bases, leaving 10 bases not matched to a gene. CDR3 DNA sequence: TGTGCCAGCAGCCCCAGCCCTGACAGGGCCGAGCAGTACTTC. Translation: CASSPSPDRAEQYF.

This clonotype came up a few times. V is TRBV11-1 and J is TRBJ2-7; D is undetermined. V lost 0 bases to trimming and J lost 0 bases, with 9 bases between them. CDR3 length equals 15 residues. The germline V gene encodes CDR1 SGHAT and CDR2 FQDESV (reference sequence). CDR3 bases: TGTGCCAGCAGCTTAGCGCTGGACGCCTCCTACGAGCAGTACTTC. Protein sequence: CASSLALDASYEQYF.

In its sample, this clonotype was seen a few times. The V and J genes are TRBV15 and TRBJ2-1; TRBD1 agrees at 9 bases. The V segment lost 1 base and the J segment 6 bases; nucleotides outside the gene matches: 7. CDR1 LNHNV and CDR2 YYDKDF come from the germline V gene (reference sequence). This CDR3 contains 16 residues. For the CDR3, the DNA is TGTGCCACCAGCAGAGTCGGGACAGGGAATTTCAATGAGCAGTTCTTC. Its protein is CATSRVGTGNFNEQFF.

This chain uses TRBV4-1 with TRBJ2-7; 8 nucleotides line up with TRBD2. The CDR3 loop spans 15 amino acids. V lost 1 base and J lost 3; bases outside the gene matches: 5. Germline CDR1 MGHRA, CDR2 YSYEKL. The CDR3 bases are TGCGCCAGCAGCCAAGGACTAGCGTTAGGCTACGAGCAGTACTTC. Its protein is CASSQGLALGYEQYF.

This clonotype appeared a few times. This chain uses TRBV5-1 with TRBJ2-2; D remains unclear. V shed 7 bases and J shed 1 base, with 5 bases lying between them. The V gene's germline CDR1 is SGHRS and CDR2 YFSETQ. This CDR3 is built from 12 residues. The CDR3 protein is CASDMNTGELFF. The DNA of the CDR3 is TGCGCCAGCGACATGAACACCGGGGAGCTGTTTTTT.

As concerns this clonotype: At one end the junction does not follow the germline gene, possibly because of a read error. The V gene is TRBV20-1, the J gene TRBJ2-1; TRBD2 agrees at 9 bases. CDR3 size: 15 residues. Looked up from germline, CDR1 is DFQATT and CDR2 is SNEGSKA (reference sequence). CDR3 in DNA: TGCAGTACTAGAGATAGCGGGAGTGGGCTGGGTGAGCAGTTCTTC. Protein: CSTRDSGSGLGEQFF.

The rearrangement joins TRBV6-5 to TRBJ2-3, with D possibly matching TRBD2 (6 bases). Germline V CDR1 and CDR2: MNHEY, SVGAGI. The ends were cut back, 6 bases at V and 2 bases at J, with 15 bases in the middle. There are 15 residues in the CDR3. DNA for the CDR3: TGTGCCAGCAGCAGGATAGCGGTTGCCACAGATACGCAGTATTTT. Its protein is CASSRIAVATDTQYF.

This clonotype was recorded a few times. The rearrangement links TRBV9 to TRBJ1-4; tentative D call: TRBD1 (5 bases). CDR1 and CDR2 from the germline V gene are SGDLS and YYNGEE. With 3 bases removed from V and 2 bases from J, the gap between germline ends came to 11 bases. This CDR3 comprises 15 residues. CDR3 DNA sequence: TGTGCCAGCAGCGCGAGGGACGGTACTAATGAAAAACTGTTTTTT. This sequence encodes CASSARDGTNEKLFF. Filled out from reference TRBV9 and TRBJ1-4, the complete variable domain reads DSGVTQTPKHLITATGQRVTLRCSPRSGDLSVYWYQQSLDQGLQFLIQYYNGEERAKGNILERFSAQQFPDLHSELNLSSLELGDSALYFCASSARDGTNEKLFFGSGTQLSVL.

The rearrangement links TRBV12-3 or TRBV12-4 to TRBJ2-1; no reliable D call. V dropped 6 bases and J dropped 5 bases, with 14 bases sitting between them. This CDR3 has 14 amino acids. In nucleotides, the CDR3 is TGTGCCAGCAGCTCCGCAGCGATAAACAATGAGCAGTTCTTC. Amino acid sequence: CASSSAAINNEQFF.

V is TRBV3-1 and J is TRBJ2-1; TRBD2 aligns across 7 bases. CDR3 length: 16 amino acids. The germline V gene encodes CDR1 LGHDT and CDR2 YNNKEL (reference sequence). V shed 4 bases, J shed 2 bases, and the junction held 8 bases outside the gene matches. The CDR3 DNA reads as TGTGCCAGCAGCCTCGAGCGGGATAGGGCCTACAATGAGCAGTTCTTC. Amino acid sequence: CASSLERDRAYNEQFF.

The chain employs TRBV4-1 and TRBJ2-3; D unclear. The V and J ends lost 0 bases and 3 bases respectively, with 7 bases between them. CDR3 length equals 14 residues. CDR1 and CDR2 (germline): MGHRA, YSYEKL. CDR3 DNA: TGCGCCAGCAGCCAAGATTCAGGAACAGATACGCAGTATTTT. This encodes CASSQDSGTDTQYF.

The rearrangement joins TRBV7-2 to TRBJ2-7; TRBD2 matches 10 bases. The germline CDR1 and CDR2 sequences are SGHTA and FQGNSA. The junction had 11 bases not matched to a gene; V was cut back by 1 base and J by 2 bases. This CDR3 contains 18 residues. CDR3 in amino acids: CASSLVVSSGSPTYEQYF. DNA for the CDR3: TGTGCCAGCAGCTTAGTTGTCTCTAGCGGGAGTCCTACCTACGAGCAGTACTTC.